This T cell receptor (beta chain) was identified during a study of cytomegalovirus exposure and HLA in healthy donors. The study ran its PCR with 60 Vbeta and 13 Jbeta primers. Sequencing was performed with immunoSEQ multiplex PCR; in TCRdb, only in-frame clones are kept and a portion is missing. Of 150,000 to 200,000 clones listed, 75% to 90% are singletons. The CDR3 is 15 amino acids. Per the germline V gene, CDR1 is KGHSH and CDR2 is LQKENI. Trimming took off 3 bases at V and 5 bases at J, with 16 bases between the two ends. The chain has TRBV18 and TRBJ2-5; D not resolved. The sequence derives from a young man in good health and CMV-seropositive. Source material: PBMCs. This chain's CDR3 is CASSPFYLRIETQYF. CDR3 DNA: TGTGCCAGCTCACCTTTCTATCTGAGGATCGAGACCCAGTACTTC.